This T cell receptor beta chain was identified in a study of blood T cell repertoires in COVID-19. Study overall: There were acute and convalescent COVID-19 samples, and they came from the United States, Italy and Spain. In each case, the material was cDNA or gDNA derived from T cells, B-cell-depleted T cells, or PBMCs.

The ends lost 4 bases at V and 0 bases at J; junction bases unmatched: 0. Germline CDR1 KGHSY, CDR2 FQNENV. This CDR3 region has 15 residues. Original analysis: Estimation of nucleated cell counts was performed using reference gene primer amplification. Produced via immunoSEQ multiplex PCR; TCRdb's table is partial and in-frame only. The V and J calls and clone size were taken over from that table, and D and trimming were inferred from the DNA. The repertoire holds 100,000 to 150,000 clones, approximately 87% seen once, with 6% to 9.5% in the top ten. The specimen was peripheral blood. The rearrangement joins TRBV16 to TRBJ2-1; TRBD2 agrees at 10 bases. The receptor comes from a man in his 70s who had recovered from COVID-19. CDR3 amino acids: CASSPSGSSYNEQFF. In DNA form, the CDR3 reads TGTGCCAGCAGCCCTAGCGGGAGCTCCTACAATGAGCAGTTCTTC.